This T cell receptor (beta chain) was obtained from a study of T cells in Graves' hyperthyroidism and ophthalmopathy. The TCR beta CDR3 regions underwent amplification using RNA transcripts as the source. When the TCR CDR3 underwent first-round RT-PCR, the HTBI primer set was used. Each CDR3 protein is one row after TCRdb ran MiXCR on the multiplex PCR reads. The repertoire includes about 59,000 distinct CDR3 sequences, about 50% of them detected once, and 2.5% to 4% sits in the top ten. The CDR3 is made up of 14 amino acids. Germline values: CDR1 DFQATT, CDR2 SNEGSKA (reference sequence). This chain links TRBV20-1 with TRBJ2-7, with 11 positions matching TRBD1. The DNA matches TRBJ2-1 better at its end, which makes the J call doubtful. The TCR sequence derives from a woman aged 55-70 years with Graves' ophthalmopathy. Source material: blood. CDR3 DNA: TGCAGTGCTCAACCCCGGGACAGGGGGGATCAGCAGTTCTTC. Its protein is CSAQPRDRGDQQFF.